Each of the 20 T cell receptor beta chains below was sequenced from the same sample in a study of blood T cell repertoires in COVID-19. Libraries were prepared by immunoSEQ multiplex PCR; TCRdb keeps only in-frame clonotypes and omits some of them. The sample yields over 130,000 clones, more than 60% seen once. The sample consisted of peripheral blood. The receptors were sampled from a woman aged 45-65 years with active or convalescent COVID-19.

V gene TRBV6-2 or TRBV6-3 combines with J gene TRBJ1-5; D unclear. The CDR3 sequence is 13 residues long. Trimming shortened V by 2 bases and J by 5 bases, and 7 bases separated the two germline ends. Per the germline V gene, CDR1 is MNHEY and CDR2 is SVGEGT. In DNA, the CDR3 is TGTGCCAGCAGTTACGGGCAGTATCAGCCCCAGCATTTT. The encoded protein is CASSYGQYQPQHF.

This clone appeared a few times. This chain uses TRBV2 with TRBJ1-5; D gene uncertain. The CDR3 spans 14 residues. Germline CDR1 is SNHLY and CDR2 is FYNNEI. Trimming shortened V by 3 bases and J by 7 bases, and 13 bases separated the two germline ends. The DNA of the CDR3 is TGTGCCAGCAGTGATGGAGGGCTGGGGCAGCCCCAGCATTTT. Its translation is CASSDGGLGQPQHF.

The chain links TRBV20-1 to TRBJ2-3, with 10 positions matching TRBD2. CDR1 and CDR2 (germline): DFQATT, SNEGSKA (reference sequence). Trimming removed 3 bases from V and 6 bases from J; junction bases left unmatched: 15. There are 17 residues in the CDR3. The CDR3 protein is CSASNGASGGLGDTQYF. As DNA, the CDR3 is TGCAGTGCTAGTAATGGGGCTAGCGGGGGCCTGGGGGATACGCAGTATTTT.

This chain connects TRBV28 to TRBJ2-2; maybe TRBD1 (5 bases). Trimming left V 7 bases short and J 5 bases short, with 17 bases between. CDR1 MDHEN and CDR2 SYDVKM come from the germline V gene. This CDR3 has 15 residues. The CDR3 protein is CASNTLRGGTGELFF. The CDR3 nucleotides are TGTGCCAGCAACACGCTAAGGGGTGGAACCGGGGAGCTGTTTTTT.

The chain couples TRBV7-8 to TRBJ2-7, with 13 bases aligning to TRBD2. The ends lost 5 bases at V and 3 bases at J; junction bases unmatched: 4. The CDR3 is 15 residues long. Germline V CDR1 and CDR2: SGHVS, FQNEAQ. CDR3 in DNA: TGTGCCAGCAGCCCCCGGACTAGCGGGAGCTACGAGCAGTACTTC. Residues: CASSPRTSGSYEQYF.

The V and J genes are TRBV10-3 and TRBJ1-2, with TRBD1 matching 8 bases. Germline trimming cut 7 bases from V and 6 bases from J; bases unmatched to any gene: 13. The germline gives CDR1 ENHRY, CDR2 SYGVKD. CDR3 length: 15 amino acids. The CDR3 is CAITHNGQGLDGYTF. The CDR3 DNA reads as TGTGCCATCACCCATAACGGACAGGGCTTGGATGGCTACACCTTC.

The genes are TRBV27 and TRBJ2-1; the match to TRBD2 covers 8 bases. The CDR3 contains 17 residues. The germline CDR1 and CDR2 sequences are MNHEY and SMNVEV (reference sequence). Unmatched junction bases numbered 9, after V lost 0 bases and J lost 5 bases. CDR3 nucleotide sequence: TGTGCCAGCAGTTTATCGTCGGGGGGGTTGAGAAACAATGAGCAGTTCTTC. Translated, it gives CASSLSSGGLRNNEQFF.

The count of this clone is one. The chain employs TRBV29-1 and TRBJ1-1, with 10 bases aligning to TRBD1. Germline CDR1 reads SQVTM; CDR2 reads ANQGSEA. The CDR3 contains 13 residues. Unmatched junction bases numbered 8, after V lost 6 bases and J lost 7 bases. CDR3 sequence: CSVPGQGFGEAFF. The CDR3, as DNA: TGCAGCGTGCCGGGACAGGGGTTCGGTGAAGCTTTCTTT.

The chain has TRBV5-5 and TRBJ2-7, with D perhaps matching TRBD2 (5 bases). This CDR3 comprises 14 residues. CDR1 and CDR2 from the germline V gene are SGHKS and YYEKEE (reference sequence). V was clipped by 4 bases and J by 7 bases, with 18 bases between them. The CDR3 loop reads CASSPGSTLGEQYF. CDR3 sequence (DNA): TGTGCCAGCAGCCCGGGGTCAACCCTAGGGGAGCAGTACTTC.

This CDR3 is CASRGDRSSNQPQHF. Written as DNA, the CDR3 is TGTGCCAGCAGGGGGGACAGGTCAAGCAATCAGCCCCAGCATTTT. V is TRBV6-5 and J is TRBJ1-5, with 8 bases that match TRBD1. V was clipped by 6 bases and J by 1 base; unmatched bases: 5. The germline V gene encodes CDR1 MNHEY and CDR2 SVGAGI. The CDR3 is 15 amino acids.

This clone was counted once. J is TRBJ2-3 and V is TRBV3-1 (or the pseudogene TRBV3-2), with a weak D call TRBD2 (5 bases). Germline V gene lookup returns CDR1 LGHDT and CDR2 YNNKEL (reference sequence). The CDR3 is 15 amino acids. V was trimmed by 4 bases and J by 2 bases, leaving 13 bases between them. The CDR3 DNA reads as TGTGCCAGCAGCCTCAGGACGGACTCCACAGATACGCAGTATTTT. It translates to CASSLRTDSTDTQYF.

The V and J genes are TRBV7-2 and TRBJ1-2; weak D call: TRBD1 (6 bases). V dropped 5 bases and J dropped 4 bases, with 17 bases sitting between them. From germline, CDR1 is SGHTA and CDR2 FQGNSA. This CDR3 spans 15 amino acids. CDR3 in DNA: TGTGCCAGCAGCGCCCGGGACACCCTAACCTATGGCTACACCTTC. Translation: CASSARDTLTYGYTF.

This chain links TRBV5-6 with TRBJ1-6, with a tentative D call TRBD1 (5 bases). The V gene's germline CDR1 is SGHDT and CDR2 YYEEEE. The length of the CDR3 is 14 residues. V dropped 0 bases and J dropped 9 bases, with 10 bases sitting between them. CDR3 in DNA: TGTGCCAGCAGCTTGGGGCAGGGTGGTTCACCCCTCCACTTT. It codes for CASSLGQGGSPLHF.

The chain links TRBV7-2 to TRBJ2-2, with a possible D match to TRBD1 (6 bases). This CDR3 has 15 amino acids. CDR1 is SGHTA, CDR2 FQGNSA, per germline. V gave up 5 bases and J gave up 0 bases, with 10 bases separating them. CDR3 in DNA: TGTGCCAGCAGCCACAGGGAACCGAACACCGGGGAGCTGTTTTTT. Its protein is CASSHREPNTGELFF.

The gene calls are TRBV29-1 and TRBJ2-1, with 7 bases fitting TRBD2. The CDR3 is 13 amino acids. The trim removed 1 base at V and 8 bases at J, leaving 5 bases unmatched. CDR1 SQVTM and CDR2 ANQGSEA come from the germline V gene. In DNA form, the CDR3 reads TGCAGCGTTGAAGGCGGGAGTTTCTATGAGCAGTTCTTC. It yields the protein CSVEGGSFYEQFF.

V usage is TRBV3-1 (or the pseudogene TRBV3-2) and J usage is TRBJ2-7, with 10 bases fitting TRBD1. The V gene's germline CDR1 is LGHDT and CDR2 YNNKEL (reference sequence). The CDR3 loop spans 15 amino acids. The junction had 11 bases not matched to a gene; V was cut back by 7 bases and J by 5 bases. Written as DNA, the CDR3 is TGTGCCAGCATCTGGGTCGGGACAGGGGTGGACGAGCAGTACTTC. Its translation is CASIWVGTGVDEQYF.

The chain is built from TRBV28 and TRBJ2-7, with 11 nucleotides matching TRBD1. V trimming: 7 bases; J trimming: 3 bases; junction bases outside the gene matches: 8. Per the germline V gene, CDR1 is MDHEN and CDR2 is SYDVKM. The CDR3 is 15 residues long. Here the CDR3 reads CASTHPGTGGYEQYF. The DNA of the CDR3 is TGTGCCAGCACTCATCCCGGGACAGGGGGCTACGAGCAGTACTTC.

This clone was seen only once. The chain carries TRBV10-3 and TRBJ1-1, with 9 bases lining up with TRBD1. J was trimmed by 5 bases and V by 8 bases; bases with no gene match: 6. Germline assignment: CDR1 ENHRY and CDR2 SYGVKD. The CDR3 covers 13 residues. CDR3 protein: CAIGLTGGTEAFF. Here the CDR3 DNA reads TGTGCCATCGGGCTGACAGGGGGGACTGAAGCTTTCTTT.

This clone appeared once. The rearrangement links TRBV5-6 to TRBJ2-7; 11 nucleotides align to TRBD2. J gave up 7 bases and V 1 base, and 4 bases lay outside the gene matches. Per the germline V gene, CDR1 is SGHDT and CDR2 is YYEEEE. The CDR3 sequence is 14 residues long. Written as DNA, the CDR3 is TGTGCCAGCAGCTTGTGGGGACTAGCGGAAGAGCAGTACTTC. As protein: CASSLWGLAEEQYF.

The V call is TRBV5-1, the J call TRBJ2-5; TRBD2 matches 10 bases. This CDR3 is built from 16 residues. Looked up from germline, CDR1 is SGHRS and CDR2 is YFSETQ. The V segment lost 1 base and the J segment 5 bases; nucleotides outside the gene matches: 8. CDR3 loop: CASSLWGTSDGETQYF. The CDR3 region has the DNA TGCGCCAGCAGCTTGTGGGGGACTAGCGACGGGGAGACCCAGTACTTC.